This TCR beta chain was captured by sequencing in a study of blood T cell repertoires in COVID-19. At the level of the study: Spain, Italy and the United States supplied samples that represented acute and convalescent COVID-19. PBMCs, B-cell-depleted T cells, or T cells were the source of the cDNA or gDNA that made up the material.

The table came from immunoSEQ multiplex PCR; TCRdb's copy has only in-frame clones and leaves some out. The repertoire holds approximately 90,000 clones, with about four fifths as singletons. The germline V gene has CDR1 SGHAT and CDR2 FQNNGV. Germline trimming cut 2 bases from V and 4 bases from J; bases unmatched to any gene: 5. The CDR3 has 14 amino acids. This receptor was identified in a man aged 65 to 79 with COVID-19, enrolled during active disease. The chain employs TRBV11-2 and TRBJ2-7; TRBD2 matches at 7 bases. Sequenced material: peripheral blood. CDR3 in DNA: TGTGCCAGCAGCTTAAGGACTAGTCAATACGAGCAGTACTTC. It codes for CASSLRTSQYEQYF.